This T cell receptor beta chain was retrieved from a study of T cells in tuberculosis. About the research overall: Sequenced TCRs come from CD1B-GMM tetramer-binding T cells. In South Africa, adults with active tuberculosis were compared with IGRA-negative and latently infected IGRA-positive adolescents. Study-level points and caveats: The TCR-beta difference was not significant; alpha differences partly reflected length.

Tuberculin skin test and IGRA determined adolescents' latent tuberculosis status at entry. On this clone: Antigen: not known.

The assay was immunoSEQ multiplex PCR, and TCRdb's table has in-frame clones only and misses some. This table holds 29,000 or so clones, 90% to 95% found once. CDR1 and CDR2 (germline): SGDLS, YYNGEE. V gave up 4 bases and J gave up 2 bases, with 11 bases separating them. The CDR3 contains 14 residues. Sequenced: PBMCs. The source of this sequence is a donor aged 10-29 years with latent tuberculosis or without tuberculosis infection. The rearrangement joins TRBV9 to TRBJ2-3, with D perhaps matching TRBD2 (6 bases). The CDR3 spells CASSPTSYTDTQYF. CDR3 nucleotides: TGTGCCAGCAGCCCGACTAGTTACACAGATACGCAGTATTTT.